This is a list of T cell receptor beta chains from one sample in a study of naive and memory T cell subsets. TCRdb reanalysed the 5' RACE reads using MiXCR and keeps one entry per CDR3 protein. The sample includes about 62,000 distinct CDR3 sequences, under 10% of them seen just once. These receptors all stem from a female donor in good health. Each CDR3 is given with its conserved first and last residue. The order of the fields is D gene, V gene, clone size, J gene, CDR3 DNA, CDR3 protein. The D gene is left open where the match is weak. Size is stated for part of the rows, as once, few or many counts, or as a class when the clone is expanded.

D gene: TRBD1
V gene: TRBV20-1
clone size: NA
J gene: TRBJ1-1
CDR3 DNA: TGCAGTGCTAGAGGGCGACAGGGGGCGCGAACTGAAGCTTTCTTT
CDR3 protein: CSARGRQGARTEAFF

D gene: TRBD1
V gene: TRBV27
clone size: NA
J gene: TRBJ1-1
CDR3 DNA: TGTGCCAGCCAGACTTGGGACAGGGTGAACACTGAAGCTTTCTTT
CDR3 protein: CASQTWDRVNTEAFF

D gene: TRBD2
V gene: TRBV7-3
clone size: NA
J gene: TRBJ2-7
CDR3 DNA: TGTGCCAGCAGCTTAACGGCGGGAGGGCCTACAGAGGTATACGAGCAGTACTTC
CDR3 protein: CASSLTAGGPTEVYEQYF

D gene: TRBD1
V gene: TRBV28
clone size: NA
J gene: TRBJ1-1
CDR3 DNA: TGTGCCAGCAGTTCCCTGACAGGGGGGAGCACTGAAGCTTTCTTT
CDR3 protein: CASSSLTGGSTEAFF

D gene: TRBD2
V gene: TRBV7-9
clone size: few
J gene: TRBJ2-5
CDR3 DNA: TGTGCCAGCAGCCCGGGACTAGCGGGAGGGAGCTTCCAAGAGACCCAGTACTTC
CDR3 protein: CASSPGLAGGSFQETQYF

D gene: NA
V gene: TRBV9
clone size: few
J gene: TRBJ2-3
CDR3 DNA: TGTGCCAGCAGCGTAGTCGTGGGAGGTTTTCGAGATACGCAGTATTTT
CDR3 protein: CASSVVVGGFRDTQYF

D gene: NA
V gene: TRBV12-3/TRBV12-4
clone size: few
J gene: TRBJ1-5
CDR3 DNA: TGTGCCAGCAGACAAGGGGGGCAGCAGCTTGAACCCCAGCATTTT
CDR3 protein: CASRQGGQQLEPQHF

D gene: NA
V gene: TRBV5-1
clone size: few
J gene: TRBJ1-6
CDR3 DNA: TGCGCCAGCAGCGGCACGAGGGATTCACCCCTCCACTTT
CDR3 protein: CASSGTRDSPLHF

D gene: NA
V gene: TRBV27
clone size: few
J gene: TRBJ2-3
CDR3 DNA: TGTGCCAGCAGTTTAAGAGCGGGGAGGGGGCCAGATACGCAGTATTTT
CDR3 protein: CASSLRAGRGPDTQYF

D gene: NA
V gene: TRBV5-1
clone size: few
J gene: TRBJ2-7
CDR3 DNA: TGCGCCAGCAGCCCGCGGAGGGAAGGCAACGAGCAGTACTTC
CDR3 protein: CASSPRREGNEQYF

D gene: TRBD1
V gene: TRBV2
clone size: few
J gene: TRBJ1-2
CDR3 DNA: TGTGCCAGCAGTGGGGTTGACAGGGGCTATGGCTACACCTTC
CDR3 protein: CASSGVDRGYGYTF

D gene: NA
V gene: TRBV12-3/TRBV12-4
clone size: many
J gene: TRBJ2-2
CDR3 DNA: TGTGCCAGCAGTATCCTGAGAAACACCGGGGAGCTGTTTTTT
CDR3 protein: CASSILRNTGELFF

D gene: TRBD1
V gene: TRBV6-5
clone size: NA
J gene: TRBJ1-4
CDR3 DNA: TGTGCCAGCAGTTCACTACAGGGGACTGCAACTAATGAAAAACTGTTTTTT
CDR3 protein: CASSSLQGTATNEKLFF

D gene: NA
V gene: TRBV29-1
clone size: few
J gene: TRBJ1-2
CDR3 DNA: TGCAGCGTTGAAGATGTGGAGCCCTATGGCTACACCTTC
CDR3 protein: CSVEDVEPYGYTF

D gene: NA
V gene: TRBV11-2
clone size: few
J gene: TRBJ1-1
CDR3 DNA: TGTGCCAGCAGCTTAGCTGTGGGGCCCGGGACTGAAGCTTTCTTT
CDR3 protein: CASSLAVGPGTEAFF

D gene: NA
V gene: TRBV29-1
clone size: few
J gene: TRBJ2-5
CDR3 DNA: TGCAGCGCTGCTAGCGCCCAAGAGACCCAGTACTTC
CDR3 protein: CSAASAQETQYF

D gene: NA
V gene: TRBV28
clone size: many
J gene: TRBJ2-7
CDR3 DNA: TGTGCCAGCAGTCCAAACGACTACGAGCAGTACTTC
CDR3 protein: CASSPNDYEQYF

D gene: NA
V gene: TRBV6-5
clone size: NA
J gene: TRBJ2-5
CDR3 DNA: TGTGCCAGCAGTTCCGGGCCCCCCCCGGCCCAGTACTTC
CDR3 protein: CASSSGPPPAQYF

D gene: NA
V gene: TRBV30
clone size: NA
J gene: TRBJ1-2
CDR3 DNA: TGTGCCCGGAGTCGGGAGCTAAAGAGCTATGGCTACACCTTC
CDR3 protein: CARSRELKSYGYTF

D gene: TRBD2
V gene: TRBV19
clone size: few
J gene: TRBJ2-1
CDR3 DNA: TGTGCCAGTACCCCGGAGCGGGAGGGGTACAATGAGCAGTTCTTC
CDR3 protein: CASTPEREGYNEQFF

D gene: NA
V gene: TRBV19
clone size: NA
J gene: TRBJ1-4
CDR3 DNA: TGTGCCAGTAGTAGCACACCCCGGGACAATCATGAAAAACTGTTTTTT
CDR3 protein: CASSSTPRDNHEKLFF

D gene: NA
V gene: TRBV7-2
clone size: many
J gene: TRBJ2-3
CDR3 DNA: TGTGCCAGCACCCCTAAAAACAGGGGGGGAGGCACAGATACGCAGTATTTT
CDR3 protein: CASTPKNRGGGTDTQYF

D gene: TRBD1
V gene: TRBV27
clone size: many
J gene: TRBJ1-2
CDR3 DNA: TGTGCCAGCAGCCGGGACAGATATGGCTACACCTTC
CDR3 protein: CASSRDRYGYTF

D gene: NA
V gene: TRBV27
clone size: NA
J gene: TRBJ2-3
CDR3 DNA: TGTGCCAGCAGTTTATCGACAGAACATACGCAGTATTTT
CDR3 protein: CASSLSTEHTQYF

D gene: NA
V gene: TRBV7-9
clone size: NA
J gene: TRBJ2-3
CDR3 DNA: TGTGCCAGCAGCTCGTACAGCACTAGCACAGATACGCAGTATTTT
CDR3 protein: CASSSYSTSTDTQYF

D gene: NA
V gene: TRBV7-9
clone size: many
J gene: TRBJ1-1
CDR3 DNA: TGTGCCAGCAGCCCCCACGGAACAGGACCCCGCTGGGAAGCTTTCTTT
CDR3 protein: CASSPHGTGPRWEAFF

D gene: NA
V gene: TRBV12-3/TRBV12-4
clone size: few
J gene: TRBJ2-1
CDR3 DNA: TGTGCCAGCAGTTTCGTAGACTTAGGAAACAATGAGCAGTTCTTC
CDR3 protein: CASSFVDLGNNEQFF

D gene: NA
V gene: TRBV4-1
clone size: many
J gene: TRBJ1-3
CDR3 DNA: TGCGCCAGCAGCCAAGATCGACAGGTTGGAAACACCATATATTTT
CDR3 protein: CASSQDRQVGNTIYF

D gene: NA
V gene: TRBV28
clone size: many
J gene: TRBJ1-2
CDR3 DNA: TGTGCCACCCTCCTAAGGGGTTTAATCTATGGCTACACCTTC
CDR3 protein: CATLLRGLIYGYTF

D gene: TRBD1
V gene: TRBV29-1
clone size: NA
J gene: TRBJ1-1
CDR3 DNA: TGCAGCGTTGAGGACAGGCGGAACACTGAAGCTTTCTTT
CDR3 protein: CSVEDRRNTEAFF

D gene: TRBD1
V gene: TRBV27
clone size: many
J gene: TRBJ2-7
CDR3 DNA: TGTGCCAGTGGGACAGCCAACTCCTACGAGCAGTACTTC
CDR3 protein: CASGTANSYEQYF

D gene: NA
V gene: TRBV12-3/TRBV12-4
clone size: NA
J gene: TRBJ2-2
CDR3 DNA: TGTGCCAGCAGTCTGGAAGGGAACACCGGGGAGCTGTTTTTT
CDR3 protein: CASSLEGNTGELFF

D gene: NA
V gene: TRBV14
clone size: NA
J gene: TRBJ2-2
CDR3 DNA: TGTGCCAGCAGCCACGGCGGGAACACCGGGGAGCTGTTTTTT
CDR3 protein: CASSHGGNTGELFF